This TCR beta chain was recorded in a study of CD8+ T cells in alopecia areata. Study-level background: Treated patients were given 5 to 10 mg oral tofacitinib twice daily. Study-wide points: In scalp and blood, many expanded lesional clones persisted during tofacitinib. Just one nonresponder means the tie between baseline CD8+ expansion and response stays uncertain.

Regarding treatment: oral pan-JAK inhibitor, 5-10 mg twice daily. As part of sample collection, lesional scalp punch biopsies and peripheral blood were taken from alopecia areata patients. Extraction and reverse transcription of RNA yielded cDNA as the sequencing template. This table comes from immunoSEQ multiplex PCR, and its TCRdb copy is limited to in-frame clones, with some not included. There are 210,000 or so clones in the sample; more than 60% occur only once, and roughly 1.2% lies in the top ten. To note about this clone: Its antigen is as yet unknown.

V lost 7 bases and J lost 7, with 10 bases in between. Per germline, CDR1 SQVTM and CDR2 ANQGSEA. The CDR3 consists of 10 residues. J is TRBJ1-1 and V is TRBV29-1; D remains unclear. The TCR sequence derives from a human donor with alopecia areata. Here the sequenced sample was CD4+ T cells sorted from blood, taken between weeks 43 and 45, from a patient treated with tofacitinib. CDR3 nucleotide sequence: TGCAGCGCCAGTGACATTGAAGCTTTCTTT. Its protein product is CSASDIEAFF. The whole variable domain, remainder taken from reference TRBV29-1 and TRBJ1-1, is SAVISQKPSRDICQRGTSLTIQCQVDSQVTMMFWYRQQPGQSLTLIATANQGSEATYESGFVIDKFPISRPNLTFSTLTVSNMSPEDSSIYLCSASDIEAFFGQGTRLTVV.